Listed below are T cell receptor beta chains from one sample, sequenced in a study of a mutant IDH1 vaccine in newly diagnosed glioma. Libraries were prepared by immunoSEQ multiplex PCR; TCRdb keeps only in-frame clonotypes and omits some of them. Of roughly 40,000 clones detected, approximately 83% appear once; the ten largest clones hold 1.5% to 2%. Antigens for these TCRs are unknown. The sequencing here drew on PBMCs, taken from a glioma patient whose treatment included an IDH1 peptide vaccine. All receptors come from a man aged 40-49 years with glioma. Both conserved end residues are part of each CDR3. D genes are given only for firm matches. Where a row states a size, it is once, few, many or the class of an expanded clone; other rows omit it.

>-|-|14|TRBJ2-3|TRBV7-2
TGTGCCAGCAGCCTCCCGGTTCGCACAGATACGCAGTATTTT
CASSLPVRTDTQYF
>-|-|16|TRBJ1-3|TRBV2
TGTGCCAGCAGTGAAAAGAGGACAGACTTTGGAAACACCATATATTTT
CASSEKRTDFGNTIYF
>-|-|15|TRBJ2-1|TRBV6-5
TGTGCCAGCAGGGAATTCAGCTTCTCCTACAATGAGCAGTTCTTC
CASREFSFSYNEQFF
>TRBD2|-|15|TRBJ2-1|TRBV19
TGTGCCAGTAGAGGCCCCCGACTAGCGGACAATGAGCAGTTCTTC
CASRGPRLADNEQFF
>-|-|11|TRBJ1-2|TRBV6-5
TGTGCCAGCGGGAGGGAGAGCGGCTACACCTTC
CASGRESGYTF
>-|-|12|TRBJ1-4|TRBV28
TGTGTGACATCCACAACTAATGAAAAACTGTTTTTT
CVTSTTNEKLFF
>-|-|14|TRBJ2-7|TRBV11-2
TGTGCCAGCAGCTTCGCTCGAGGGGCGTACGAGCAGTACTTC
CASSFARGAYEQYF
>-|-|13|TRBJ2-1|TRBV10-1
TGCGCCAGCAGTGAGTCCCAAAGCAATGAGCAGTTCTTC
CASSESQSNEQFF
>-|-|13|TRBJ1-5|TRBV29-1
TGCAGCGTTGGAATAGGGAATTATCAGCCCCAGCATTTT
CSVGIGNYQPQHF
>-|few|13|TRBJ1-2|TRBV5-1
TGCGCCAGCAGACAGAAAGCTAACTATGGCTACACCTTC
CASRQKANYGYTF
>-|-|13|TRBJ2-1|TRBV5-1
TGCGCCAGCAGCTCATTAATGGTGAATGAGCAGTTCTTC
CASSSLMVNEQFF
>TRBD1|few|16|TRBJ1-1|TRBV7-2
TGTGCCAGCAGCTTAGACGGCAGGGGGAGGAACACTGAAGCTTTCTTT
CASSLDGRGRNTEAFF
>-|-|12|TRBJ2-1|TRBV27
TGTGCCAGCAGTTTCCCGGGCAATGAGCAGTTCTTC
CASSFPGNEQFF
>-|-|12|TRBJ1-4|TRBV4-2
TGTGCCAGCAGCGCGAGGGAGGAAAAACTGTTTTTT
CASSAREEKLFF
>TRBD2|-|15|TRBJ2-2|TRBV5-4
TGTGCCAGCAGCCAAAGCGGGAGGGTAGGCGGGGAGCTGTTTTTT
CASSQSGRVGGELFF
>-|-|14|TRBJ1-5|TRBV7-2
TGTGCCAGCAGCTTAAGAGGGGGCAATCAGCCCCAGCATTTT
CASSLRGGNQPQHF
>-|-|16|TRBJ1-1|TRBV18
TGTGCCAGCTCACCGTCAATCGGAGAGGGGAGGACTGAAGCTTTCTTT
CASSPSIGEGRTEAFF
>-|-|13|TRBJ2-1|TRBV9
TGTGCCAGCAGCCTTACCCTTTACAATGAGCAGTTCTTC
CASSLTLYNEQFF
>TRBD1|-|16|TRBJ1-6|TRBV29-1
TGCAGCCACAGGGGGCCGCCTGAGAGTTATAATTCACCCCTCCACTTT
CSHRGPPESYNSPLHF
>-|-|13|TRBJ2-7|TRBV11-3
TGTGCCAGCAGCTCGACAGACAACTACGAGCAGTACTTC
CASSSTDNYEQYF
>TRBD2|-|15|TRBJ2-1|TRBV7-2
TGTGCCAGCAGCTTGGGACTAGCTAGGTACAATGAGCAGTTCTTC
CASSLGLARYNEQFF
>-|-|13|TRBJ2-2|TRBV4-2
TGTGCCAGCAGCCTTGGGGGAACCGGGGAGCTGTTTTTT
CASSLGGTGELFF
>-|-|14|TRBJ2-3|TRBV14
TGTGCCAGCAGCCAAGATACGGGACCCTATACGCAGTATTTT
CASSQDTGPYTQYF
>TRBD1|-|14|TRBJ1-1|TRBV7-3
TGTGCCAGCAGCCCGGGACAGGGAGGGACTGAAGCTTTCTTT
CASSPGQGGTEAFF
>-|-|16|TRBJ1-1|TRBV6-5
TGTGCCAGCAGTTACTCGCTTGGGATCAGCAACACTGAAGCTTTCTTT
CASSYSLGISNTEAFF
>TRBD2|-|11|TRBJ2-7|TRBV10-1
TGCGCCGAGGGACTATCCTACGAGCAGTACTTC
CAEGLSYEQYF
>-|-|12|TRBJ2-2|TRBV9
TGTGCCAGCAGCGTAGGAACCGGGGAGCTGTTTTTT
CASSVGTGELFF
>-|-|14|TRBJ1-3|TRBV28
TGTGCCAGCAGTTCAACAGGCTCTGGAAACACCATATATTTT
CASSSTGSGNTIYF
>-|-|15|TRBJ2-3|TRBV6-4
TGTGCCAGCAGTGAGGCGGAGGGAGGAGAATATACGCAGTATTTT
CASSEAEGGEYTQYF
>TRBD2|-|14|TRBJ2-5|TRBV7-9
TGTGCCAGCAGCCCCGGGGGGGTTGGAGAGACCCAGTACTTC
CASSPGGVGETQYF
>-|few|13|TRBJ1-5|TRBV2
TGTGCCACCTCTTACTTTAGCAATCAGCCCCAGCATTTT
CATSYFSNQPQHF
>-|-|12|TRBJ2-1|TRBV5-6
TGTGCCAGCAGCGTGGACCCCGCGCGTCAGTTCTTC
CASSVDPARQFF
>-|-|13|TRBJ2-1|TRBV7-7
TGTGCTAGCAGCTCGGACTCCTACAATGAGCAGTTCTTC
CASSSDSYNEQFF
>-|-|14|TRBJ2-7|TRBV11-2
TGTGCCAGCAGCTTAGGCGCAGGTACCTACGAGCAGTACTTC
CASSLGAGTYEQYF
>TRBD1|few|14|TRBJ1-1|TRBV27
TGTGCCAGCAGCCGACAGGGACGTAACACTGAAGCTTTCTTT
CASSRQGRNTEAFF
>TRBD1|few|16|TRBJ1-1|TRBV2
TGTGCCAGCAGGGGACAGGGTGTAATGGTGTACACTGAAGCTTTCTTT
CASRGQGVMVYTEAFF
>-|-|14|TRBJ2-7|TRBV7-9
TGTGCCAGCAGCTTGGATGGGCCGTCCTACGAGCAGTACTTC
CASSLDGPSYEQYF
>TRBD2|-|11|TRBJ2-7|TRBV7-8
TGTTCTAGCGGGAGAACGTACGAGCAGTACTTC
CSSGRTYEQYF
>-|few|13|TRBJ1-2|TRBV9
TGTGCCAGCAGCGTAGCCCCCAATCGAGGCTACACCTTC
CASSVAPNRGYTF
>-|-|15|TRBJ1-4|TRBV7-2
TGTGCCAGCAGCCTAACTGGGGGGGGGAATGAAAAACTGTTTTTT
CASSLTGGGNEKLFF
>TRBD2|-|17|TRBJ2-2|TRBV5-5
TGTGCCAGCAGCTCCCGGAGGGCTAGCGGGACTCGTGGGGAGCTGTTTTTT
CASSSRRASGTRGELFF
>TRBD2|-|17|TRBJ2-3|TRBV5-1
TGCGCCAGCAGCTTGGTTGCTAGCGGGAGGCCCACAGATACGCAGTATTTT
CASSLVASGRPTDTQYF